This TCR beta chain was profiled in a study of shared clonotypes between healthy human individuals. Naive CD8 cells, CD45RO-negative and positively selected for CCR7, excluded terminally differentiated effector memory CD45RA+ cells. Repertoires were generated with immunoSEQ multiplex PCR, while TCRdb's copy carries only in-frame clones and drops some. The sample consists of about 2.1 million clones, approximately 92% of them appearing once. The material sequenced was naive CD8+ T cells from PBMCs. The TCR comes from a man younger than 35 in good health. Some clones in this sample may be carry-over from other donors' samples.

In nucleotides, the CDR3 is TGTGCCAGCAGTTTCAATAGCGGGGAACTAGGGATCTCCTACAATGAGCAGTTCTTC. Its protein is CASSFNSGELGISYNEQFF. The chain combines TRBV27 with TRBJ2-1; 8 bases align to TRBD2. Germline assignment: CDR1 MNHEY and CDR2 SMNVEV (reference sequence). The CDR3 runs 19 residues. Germline trimming cut 3 bases from V and 0 bases from J; bases unmatched to any gene: 13.